Following are 29 T cell receptor beta chains from one sample sequenced in a study of T cell responses to AZD1222 COVID-19 vaccine. Using immunoSEQ multiplex PCR, the repertoire was profiled, and TCRdb retains in-frame clones only, with some absent. The sample lists 110,000 to 150,000 clones, approximately 90% occurring once. Sample: peripheral blood, taken on day 0 of AZD1222 vaccination. The receptors stem from an adult in good health.

The chain links TRBV27 to TRBJ1-4; 8 bases map to TRBD1. Germline lookup yields CDR1 MNHEY and CDR2 SMNVEV (reference sequence). This CDR3 is 17 amino acids long. The V gene end was trimmed by 4 bases and the J gene end by 5 bases; junction bases not matched to a gene: 12. CDR3 nucleotides: TGTGCCAGCAGTTCAGGGGGCGCGGACCCCCGAAATGAAAAACTGTTTTTT. Amino acids: CASSSGGADPRNEKLFF.

This clone was observed once. V gene TRBV7-3 combines with J gene TRBJ2-1; D not resolved. Trimming removed 3 bases at V and 0 bases at J, with 9 bases between. CDR1 is SGHTA and CDR2 is FQGTGA in the germline V gene. The CDR3 contains 15 residues. The CDR3 nucleotides read TGTGCCAGCAGCTTTGAGCCCCACTCCTACAATGAGCAGTTCTTC. Translation gives CASSFEPHSYNEQFF.

This clone has a single count. The V and J genes are TRBV5-4 and TRBJ2-1, with TRBD2 matching over 9 bases. The CDR3 has 18 residues. CDR1 and CDR2 (germline): SGHNT, YYREEE (reference sequence). The V segment lost 0 bases and the J segment 8 bases; nucleotides outside the gene matches: 15. The CDR3 loop reads CASSLDPTGRGGADEQFF. CDR3 bases: TGTGCCAGCAGCTTGGACCCCACCGGGCGCGGGGGGGCCGATGAGCAGTTCTTC. Variable domain in full (rest from reference TRBV5-4 and TRBJ2-1): ETGVTQSPTHLIKTRGQQVTLRCSSQSGHNTVSWYQQALGQGPQFIFQYYREEENGRGNFPPRFSGLQFPNYSSELNVNALELDDSALYLCASSLDPTGRGGADEQFFGPGTRLTVL.

The chain carries TRBV13 and TRBJ2-3; the D is unclear. The CDR3 contains 13 residues. The germline V gene encodes CDR1 PRHDT and CDR2 FYEKMQ (reference sequence). With 6 bases removed from V and 1 base from J, the gap between germline ends came to 8 bases. CDR3 protein: CASRVIGTDTQYF. The CDR3, as DNA: TGTGCCAGCAGAGTAATCGGCACAGATACGCAGTATTTT.

The chain links TRBV14 to TRBJ1-2; D gene ambiguous. V lost 0 bases and J 0 bases, leaving 8 bases between the germline ends. From germline, CDR1 is SGHDN and CDR2 FVKESK. This CDR3 region has 15 residues. The CDR3 reads CASSQDEGANYGYTF. CDR3 nucleotide sequence: TGTGCCAGCAGCCAAGATGAGGGAGCTAACTATGGCTACACCTTC.

The V and J genes are TRBV30 and TRBJ1-6; D unresolved. Trimming pared 0 bases from V and 8 bases from J, leaving 8 bases between. There are 13 residues in the CDR3. Germline CDR1 reads GTSNPN; CDR2 reads SVGIG (reference sequence). The CDR3 reads CAWSVEKYSPLHF. CDR3 bases: TGTGCCTGGAGTGTAGAAAAGTATTCACCCCTCCACTTT.

The rearrangement joins TRBV7-2 to TRBJ2-1, with a possible D match to TRBD2 (6 bases). Germline assignment: CDR1 SGHTA and CDR2 FQGNSA. This CDR3 comprises 16 residues. Trimming took 5 bases from V and 6 from J, leaving 20 bases between them. Here the CDR3 reads CASSPGSGRSGNEQFF. The CDR3 nucleotides are TGTGCCAGCAGCCCCGGGTCCGGGAGATCCGGCAATGAGCAGTTCTTC.

The V and J genes are TRBV11-3 and TRBJ1-4; 7 positions agree with TRBD1. V trimming: 1 base; J trimming: 5 bases; junction bases outside the gene matches: 7. There are 16 residues in the CDR3. Germline V gene sequence: CDR1 SGHNT, CDR2 YENEEA. CDR3 sequence (DNA): TGTGCCAGCAGCTTAGGGGTCGGGGGACAGAATGAAAAACTGTTTTTT. This gives the protein CASSLGVGGQNEKLFF.

This chain connects TRBV15 to TRBJ1-1; TRBD1 matches 7 bases. From germline, CDR1 is LNHNV and CDR2 YYDKDF (reference sequence). The ends lost 1 base at V and 6 bases at J; junction bases unmatched: 5. The CDR3 contains 14 residues. The CDR3 region has the DNA TGTGCCACCAGCAGAGGAGGACAGGAGGCTGAAGCTTTCTTT. It is translated as CATSRGGQEAEAFF.

The V call is TRBV30, the J call TRBJ1-2; D is undetermined. The CDR3 spans 12 residues. Germline CDR1 GTSNPN, CDR2 SVGIG (reference sequence). Trimming shortened V by 3 bases and J by 4 bases, and 9 bases separated the two germline ends. The CDR3 protein is CAWSPQIYGYTF. The CDR3 region has the DNA TGTGCCTGGAGCCCTCAAATCTATGGCTACACCTTC.

The chain is built from TRBV5-4 and TRBJ1-1; no reliable D call. Germline-derived CDR1 and CDR2 are SGHNT and YYREEE (reference sequence). V dropped 4 bases and J dropped 1 base, with 11 bases sitting between them. This CDR3 region has 14 residues. CDR3 DNA sequence: TGTGCCAGCAGCAAAAGACGGGAGAACACTGAAGCTTTCTTT. This encodes CASSKRRENTEAFF.

V and J are TRBV9 and TRBJ1-1; TRBD1 matches 7 bases. Germline V gene lookup returns CDR1 SGDLS and CDR2 YYNGEE. The CDR3 has 13 residues. V lost 4 bases to trimming and J lost 10 bases; unmatched junction nucleotides: 10. CDR3 in DNA: TGTGCCAGCAGCCCAGGGACAGCCCAACTAGCTTTCTTT. It codes for CASSPGTAQLAFF.

The chain links TRBV29-1 to TRBJ1-2; the D is unclear. V was cut by 3 bases and J by 6 bases, with 5 bases left in between. The CDR3 length is 10 residues. The germline CDR1 and CDR2 sequences are SQVTM and ANQGSEA. CDR3 nucleotides: TGCAGCGTTGACGCGGATGGCTACACCTTC. Its translation is CSVDADGYTF.

V usage is TRBV19 and J usage is TRBJ2-7; 10 positions agree with TRBD1. CDR1 and CDR2 from the germline V gene are LNHDA and SQIVND (reference sequence). The CDR3 has 15 amino acids. V gave up 6 bases and J gave up 5 bases; unmatched junction bases: 10. The CDR3 reads CASRGGTGESDEQYF. CDR3 coding DNA: TGTGCCAGTAGGGGGGGGACAGGGGAGTCGGACGAGCAGTACTTC.

This chain connects TRBV23-1 to TRBJ2-1; 8 bases are shared with TRBD1. TRBV23-1 is recorded as an ORF, its role being uncertain. The CDR3 is made up of 11 amino acids. V shed 8 bases, J shed 16 bases, and the junction held 10 bases outside the gene matches. The CDR3 protein is CASSPETGVFF. CDR3 DNA: TGCGCCAGCTCTCCGGAGACAGGGGTATTCTTC.

With regard to this clone: At one boundary the junction diverges from the germline segment, which might be a read error. The chain is built from TRBV6-5 and TRBJ2-7; 9 bases match TRBD2. Germline V gene lookup returns CDR1 MNHEY and CDR2 SVGAGI. The CDR3 spans 13 residues. This CDR3 reads CASSYSSGNEQYF. The CDR3 nucleotides are TGTGCCAGCAGCTACTCTAGCGGGAACGAGCAGTACTTC.

This chain connects TRBV2 to TRBJ2-1, with D perhaps matching TRBD1 (6 bases). Germline-derived CDR1 and CDR2 are SNHLY and FYNNEI. The ends were cut back, 3 bases at V and 5 bases at J, with 14 bases in the middle. The CDR3 totals 15 residues. CDR3 sequence reads: CASSDMQGWDNEQFF. The CDR3 DNA is TGTGCCAGCAGTGACATGCAGGGGTGGGACAATGAGCAGTTCTTC.

The chain couples TRBV11-3 to TRBJ1-4, with no clear D. CDR1 and CDR2 (germline): SGHNT, YENEEA. V was clipped by 0 bases and J by 5 bases, with 16 bases between them. The CDR3 runs 17 residues. The CDR3 nucleotides read TGTGCCAGCAGCTTAGAGGGCCGCGGGATGGAGAATGAAAAACTGTTTTTT. Encoded protein: CASSLEGRGMENEKLFF.

The V gene is TRBV6-6, the J gene TRBJ1-5, with a possible D match to TRBD1 (6 bases). The CDR3 totals 14 residues. V was shortened by 6 bases and J by 5 bases, with 14 bases between the two germline ends. Per the germline V gene, CDR1 is MNHNY and CDR2 is SVGAGI (reference sequence). The CDR3 bases are TGTGCCAGCAGGTTTCCGGCAGGGGATCAGCCCCAGCATTTT. Translation: CASRFPAGDQPQHF.

This chain connects TRBV3-1 (or the pseudogene TRBV3-2) to TRBJ2-3; D gene unclear. The V end lost 1 base, the J end lost 6 bases, and 5 bases lay between the germline ends. Germline CDR1 and CDR2: LGHDT and YNNKEL (reference sequence). The CDR3 runs to 12 residues. The CDR3 nucleotides read TGTGCCAGCAGCCAAGTTTCGGATACGCAGTATTTT. Encoded protein: CASSQVSDTQYF.

Here the CDR3 reads CASRDGDGSNQPQHF. CDR3 DNA sequence: TGTGCCAGCAGGGACGGGGACGGCAGCAATCAGCCCCAGCATTTT. This chain connects TRBV6-5 to TRBJ1-5; D is possibly TRBD1 (5 bases). Trimming left V 6 bases short and J 1 base short, with 13 bases between. This CDR3 has 15 amino acids. Germline lookup yields CDR1 MNHEY and CDR2 SVGAGI.

Notes on this clone: Different DNA sequences within this sample yield the same CDR3. The genes are TRBV9 and TRBJ2-7, with D possibly TRBD1 on 6 matching bases. V shed 0 bases and J shed 2 bases, with 9 bases lying between them. The germline gives CDR1 SGDLS, CDR2 YYNGEE. The CDR3 contains 14 residues. DNA for the CDR3: TGTGCCAGCAGCGTAGGGCAGGGGACCTACGAGCAGTACTTC. The encoded protein is CASSVGQGTYEQYF.

The chain links TRBV2 to TRBJ1-5; D is unresolved. CDR3 length equals 15 residues. Germline values: CDR1 SNHLY, CDR2 FYNNEI. The V end was cut by 8 bases, the J end by 1 base, with 15 bases between. CDR3 nucleotides: TGTGCCAGCTCGGAGGGTGGAGAAAGCAATCAGCCCCAGCATTTT. It is translated as CASSEGGESNQPQHF.

The rearrangement links TRBV2 to TRBJ1-1, with D uncertain. V lost 5 bases to trimming and J lost 6 bases, with 10 bases between them. This CDR3 comprises 12 residues. Germline values: CDR1 SNHLY, CDR2 FYNNEI. The CDR3 sequence is CASSPEGSEAFF. CDR3 bases: TGTGCCAGCAGTCCCGAAGGCTCTGAAGCTTTCTTT.

J is TRBJ2-7 and V is TRBV27; D is unresolved. This CDR3 region has 10 residues. The V gene lost 6 bases and the J gene lost 6 bases, with 6 bases spanning the gap. Germline V gene sequence: CDR1 MNHEY, CDR2 SMNVEV (reference sequence). The chain's CDR3 is CASRRVEQYF. CDR3 sequence (DNA): TGTGCCAGCAGACGGGTCGAGCAGTACTTC.

This sequence joins TRBV30 and TRBJ1-2, with 8 bases that match TRBD1. Losses at the gene ends were 3 bases for V and 3 bases for J; bases not matched to a gene: 6. The germline V gene has CDR1 GTSNPN and CDR2 SVGIG (reference sequence). This CDR3 is 14 amino acids long. DNA of the CDR3: TGTGCCTGGAGCACCGGGACAGGCTACTATGGCTACACCTTC. The encoded protein is CAWSTGTGYYGYTF.

This clone was seen just once. This chain links TRBV2 with TRBJ1-1, with D unresolved. The CDR3 runs 15 residues. V shed 6 bases and J shed 1 base, with 15 bases lying between them. Per germline, CDR1 SNHLY and CDR2 FYNNEI. The CDR3 protein is CASSPAWAENTEAFF. The DNA for the CDR3 is TGTGCCAGCAGCCCGGCATGGGCAGAGAACACTGAAGCTTTCTTT. Full variable domain (remainder filled in from reference TRBV2 and TRBJ1-1): EPEVTQTPSHQVTQMGQEVILRCVPISNHLYFYWYRQILGQKVEFLVSFYNNEISEKSEIFDDQFSVERPDGSNFTLKIRSTKLEDSAMYFCASSPAWAENTEAFFGQGTRLTVV.

V is TRBV19 and J is TRBJ2-1; D not resolved. Germline V gene sequence: CDR1 LNHDA, CDR2 SQIVND (reference sequence). The CDR3 runs to 15 residues. Trimming cost V 3 bases and J 9 bases, with 18 bases left between them. The chain's CDR3 is CASSILGSGRSEQFF. CDR3 sequence (DNA): TGTGCCAGTAGTATCCTGGGATCAGGACGTAGTGAGCAGTTCTTC.

The CDR3 DNA reads TGTGCCAGCAGTGACCCACAGGGCCTTTGGTATGGCTACACCTTC. Translated: CASSDPQGLWYGYTF. The V and J genes are TRBV2 and TRBJ1-2; D may be TRBD1 (6 bases). With 3 bases removed from V and 5 bases from J, the gap between germline ends came to 16 bases. Germline V CDR1 and CDR2: SNHLY, FYNNEI. The CDR3 has 15 residues.